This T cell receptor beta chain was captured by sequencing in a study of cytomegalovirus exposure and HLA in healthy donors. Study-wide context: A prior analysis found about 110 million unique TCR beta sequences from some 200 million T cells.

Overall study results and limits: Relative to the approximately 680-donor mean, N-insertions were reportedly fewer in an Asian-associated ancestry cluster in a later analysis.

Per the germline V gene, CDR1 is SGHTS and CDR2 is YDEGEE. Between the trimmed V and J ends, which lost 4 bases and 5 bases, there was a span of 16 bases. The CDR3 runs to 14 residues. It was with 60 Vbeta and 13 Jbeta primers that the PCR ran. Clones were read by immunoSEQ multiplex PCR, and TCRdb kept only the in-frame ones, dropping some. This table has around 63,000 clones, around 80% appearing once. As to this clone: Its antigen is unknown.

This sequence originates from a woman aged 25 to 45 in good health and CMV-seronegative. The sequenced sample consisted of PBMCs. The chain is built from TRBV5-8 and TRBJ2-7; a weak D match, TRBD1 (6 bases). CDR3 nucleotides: TGTGCCAGCAGCGAATTCACAGGGTTGGACGAGCAGTACTTC. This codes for CASSEFTGLDEQYF. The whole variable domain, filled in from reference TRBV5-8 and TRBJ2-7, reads EAGVTQSPTHLIKTRGQQATLRCSPISGHTSVYWYQQALGLGLQFLLWYDEGEERNRGNFPPRFSGRQFPNYSSELNVNALELEDSALYLCASSEFTGLDEQYFGPGTRLTVT.